The rows below give T cell receptor beta chains drawn from one sample of a study of brain T cells in children with intractable seizures. The data were produced by immunoSEQ multiplex PCR, yet TCRdb's version contains in-frame clones alone and is incomplete. Of around 44,000 clones in the sample, 90% are singletons; the top ten hold just under 6.5%. Material: peripheral blood, obtained at surgery. Receptors were obtained from a girl aged 2 to 9 with tuberous sclerosis and intractable seizures. The CDR3 runs from the conserved cysteine through the conserved F or W. The D gene is left open where the match is weak. Expanded clones are given a class, and other clones once, few, many or no size at all.

NA	TRBV4-1	TRBJ1-2	NA	16	CASSQGRGGRNYGYTF	TGCGCCAGCAGCCAAGGCCGCGGGGGGCGTAACTATGGCTACACCTTC
NA	TRBV30	TRBJ1-1	NA	11	CAWRMGGEAFF	TGTGCCTGGAGAATGGGGGGAGAAGCTTTCTTT
NA	TRBV6-1	TRBJ2-1	NA	16	CASSARGQTAYNEQFF	TGTGCCAGCAGTGCCAGAGGCCAGACAGCCTACAATGAGCAGTTCTTC
NA	TRBV3-1/TRBV3-2	TRBJ2-7	NA	15	CASSPSLASSYEQYF	TGTGCCAGCAGCCCGTCGTTGGCGAGCTCCTACGAGCAGTACTTC
NA	TRBV28	TRBJ2-1	TRBD2	11	CASSLTSGQFF	TGTGCCAGCAGCCTAACTAGCGGGCAGTTCTTC
NA	TRBV15	TRBJ1-2	NA	14	CATSRGGSNYGYTF	TGTGCCACCAGCAGAGGGGGCAGTAACTATGGCTACACCTTC
NA	TRBV13	TRBJ2-5	NA	15	CASSIRPKSQETQYF	TGTGCCAGCAGCATCCGACCCAAGTCCCAAGAGACCCAGTACTTC
NA	TRBV10-3	TRBJ2-7	TRBD1	16	CAISDPGQGGGNEQYF	TGTGCCATCAGTGACCCCGGACAGGGTGGTGGAAACGAGCAGTACTTC
NA	TRBV1	TRBJ1-5	NA	18	CTSSQDRDGGRRCQPQHF	TGCACCAGCAGCCAAGATAGGGATGGGGGACGAAGATGTCAGCCCCAGCATTTT
NA	TRBV24-1	TRBJ2-3	TRBD1	14	CATSRDRAPDTQYF	TGTGCCACCAGCAGGGACAGGGCCCCAGATACGCAGTATTTT
NA	TRBV13	TRBJ1-1	NA	12	CASSPNTHEAFF	TGTGCCAGCAGTCCCAATACACATGAAGCTTTCTTT
NA	TRBV9	TRBJ2-1	NA	16	CASSVGRGLSYNEQFF	TGTGCCAGCAGCGTAGGACGGGGGCTCTCCTACAATGAGCAGTTCTTC
NA	TRBV6-5	TRBJ1-1	NA	13	CASSRLGDTEAFF	TGTGCCAGCAGCCGACTGGGCGACACTGAAGCTTTCTTT
NA	TRBV19	TRBJ1-5	TRBD1	17	CASSTWTGYQERQPQHF	TGTGCCAGTAGTACCTGGACAGGGTATCAGGAGCGTCAGCCCCAGCATTTT
NA	TRBV7-3	TRBJ1-1	TRBD1	13	CASSLGQGGEAFF	TGTGCCAGCAGCCTTGGACAGGGCGGAGAAGCTTTCTTT
NA	TRBV10-3	TRBJ1-5	NA	14	CAIRGLPSNQPQHF	TGTGCCATCAGGGGGCTCCCTAGCAATCAGCCCCAGCATTTT
NA	TRBV10-3	TRBJ2-7	NA	17	CAISEWGPRRGYYEQYF	TGTGCCATCAGTGAGTGGGGGCCCAGAAGGGGGTATTACGAGCAGTACTTC
NA	TRBV5-4	TRBJ2-5	NA	17	CASSPSGGRGRGETQYF	TGTGCCAGCAGCCCCTCGGGAGGGAGGGGGCGCGGGGAGACCCAGTACTTC
NA	TRBV3-1/TRBV3-2	TRBJ1-2	NA	16	CASSQGTGITWDGYTF	TGTGCCAGCAGCCAAGGTACAGGGATTACTTGGGATGGCTACACCTTC
NA	TRBV12-3/TRBV12-4	TRBJ1-2	NA	13	CASSRTANYGYTF	TGTGCCAGCAGTCGAACAGCTAACTATGGCTACACCTTC
few	TRBV5-6	TRBJ1-2	NA	14	CASIINAADYGYTF	TGTGCCAGCATCATTAACGCCGCGGACTATGGCTACACCTTC
NA	TRBV5-1	TRBJ2-1	TRBD1	18	CASSSLPFGQGEDNEQFF	TGCGCCAGCAGCTCCCTCCCCTTTGGACAGGGGGAAGACAATGAGCAGTTCTTC
NA	TRBV28	TRBJ2-5	NA	14	CASSLRRPGETQYF	TGTGCCAGCAGTTTGCGGCGGCCAGGGGAGACCCAGTACTTC
NA	TRBV25-1	TRBJ2-2	NA	13	CASSSMNTGELFF	TGTGCCAGCAGCTCGATGAACACCGGGGAGCTGTTTTTT
NA	TRBV28	TRBJ1-3	NA	14	CASSRPLSGNTIYF	TGTGCCAGCAGTCGCCCGCTCTCTGGAAACACCATATATTTT
NA	TRBV21-1	TRBJ1-3	NA	17	CASSKEGPDFSGNTIYF	TGTGCCAGCAGCAAAGAAGGTCCGGACTTCTCTGGAAACACCATATATTTT
NA	TRBV6-5	TRBJ1-1	TRBD1	15	CASRFGQGVFTEAFF	TGTGCCAGCAGGTTTGGACAGGGAGTTTTCACTGAAGCTTTCTTT
NA	TRBV6-5	TRBJ1-1	NA	12	CASRTTGTEAFF	TGTGCCAGCAGAACCACAGGGACTGAAGCTTTCTTT
medium-sized	TRBV30	TRBJ1-6	NA	17	CAWSAGWGHKDNSPLHF	TGTGCCTGGAGCGCTGGGTGGGGACACAAGGATAATTCACCCCTCCACTTT
NA	TRBV4-1	TRBJ1-3	TRBD1	18	CASSQYSNDRVAGNTIYF	TGCGCCAGCAGCCAATATTCTAACGACAGGGTTGCTGGAAACACCATATATTTT
NA	TRBV12-5	TRBJ1-1	NA	15	CASGLGQGPWGEAFF	TGTGCTAGTGGTTTGGGGCAGGGACCGTGGGGTGAAGCTTTCTTT
few	TRBV10-3	TRBJ1-2	NA	14	CAISESGDTYGYTF	TGTGCCATCAGTGAGTCCGGAGACACCTATGGCTACACCTTC
NA	TRBV5-4	TRBJ2-1	TRBD2	16	CASSLYRGGAYNEQFF	TGTGCCAGCAGCTTATATCGGGGGGGCGCCTACAATGAGCAGTTCTTC
NA	TRBV29-1	TRBJ2-1	TRBD2	16	CSVEDLLLAGYNEQFF	TGCAGCGTTGAAGATCTTCTACTAGCGGGGTACAATGAGCAGTTCTTC
NA	TRBV7-9	TRBJ2-5	TRBD2	17	CASSRGLAGVFQETQYF	TGTGCCAGCAGCAGGGGACTAGCGGGGGTGTTCCAAGAGACCCAGTACTTC
NA	TRBV7-2	TRBJ2-2	NA	14	CASTRTGATGELFF	TGTGCCAGCACACGGACGGGGGCAACCGGGGAGCTGTTTTTT
NA	TRBV18	TRBJ2-3	TRBD2	17	CASSPPGLGGALDTQYF	TGTGCCAGCTCACCACCAGGTCTCGGGGGGGCCTTAGATACGCAGTATTTT
NA	TRBV10-3	TRBJ2-2	NA	14	CAITRDSNTGELFF	TGTGCCATCACCCGGGACTCGAACACCGGGGAGCTGTTTTTT
NA	TRBV9	TRBJ2-5	NA	14	CASSPQGGQETQYF	TGTGCCAGCAGCCCCCAGGGGGGACAAGAGACCCAGTACTTC
NA	TRBV7-9	TRBJ1-4	NA	16	CASSLIDSVPFEKLFF	TGTGCCAGCAGCTTAATAGACAGCGTTCCATTCGAAAAACTGTTTTTT
NA	TRBV27	TRBJ1-2	TRBD1	16	CASSPYRQGYNYGYTF	TGTGCCAGCAGTCCTTACCGACAGGGGTACAACTATGGCTACACCTTC
few	TRBV5-3	TRBJ2-2	NA	17	CARSQPGVSDYTGELFF	TGTGCCAGAAGCCAACCCGGGGTCTCCGATTACACCGGGGAGCTGTTTTTT
NA	TRBV24-1	TRBJ2-3	TRBD2	14	CATPSGVSTDTQYF	TGTGCCACCCCTAGCGGGGTTAGCACAGATACGCAGTATTTT
NA	TRBV11-2	TRBJ2-5	NA	15	CASSLVLSGRETQYF	TGTGCCAGCAGCTTAGTACTCAGCGGCCGAGAGACCCAGTACTTC
NA	TRBV9	TRBJ2-1	TRBD2	17	CASSVSTAGGSYNEQFF	TGTGCCAGCAGCGTTTCAACTGCGGGGGGCTCCTACAATGAGCAGTTCTTC
NA	TRBV6-5	TRBJ2-2	TRBD1	13	CAYGTGFSGELFF	TGTGCCTACGGGACAGGGTTTTCCGGGGAGCTGTTTTTT
NA	TRBV19	TRBJ1-1	TRBD1	14	CASSIGRGSTEAFF	TGTGCCAGTAGTATAGGCAGGGGGAGCACTGAAGCTTTCTTT
NA	TRBV11-2	TRBJ2-5	NA	18	CASSLVGLGRGIQETQYF	TGTGCCAGCAGCTTAGTGGGCCTTGGACGGGGAATTCAAGAGACCCAGTACTTC
NA	TRBV19	TRBJ2-1	NA	14	CASSIGLIVGQQFF	TGTGCCAGTAGTATCGGGCTGATAGTGGGCCAGCAGTTCTTC
NA	TRBV24-1	TRBJ2-3	NA	12	CATSDFDGPQYF	TGTGCCACCAGTGATTTCGATGGTCCGCAGTATTTT
few	TRBV27	TRBJ1-2	NA	13	CASSLQGSYGYTF	TGTGCCAGCAGTCTACAGGGCAGCTATGGCTACACCTTC
NA	TRBV30	TRBJ2-5	NA	13	CAWSTGIRETQYF	TGTGCCTGGAGTACAGGGATTCGGGAGACCCAGTACTTC
NA	TRBV27	TRBJ2-2	NA	16	CASSLKGYTNTGELFF	TGTGCCAGCAGTTTAAAAGGGTACACGAACACCGGGGAGCTGTTTTTT
few	TRBV13	TRBJ1-1	NA	13	CASSPPVNTEAFF	TGTGCCAGCAGCCCCCCGGTGAACACTGAAGCTTTCTTT